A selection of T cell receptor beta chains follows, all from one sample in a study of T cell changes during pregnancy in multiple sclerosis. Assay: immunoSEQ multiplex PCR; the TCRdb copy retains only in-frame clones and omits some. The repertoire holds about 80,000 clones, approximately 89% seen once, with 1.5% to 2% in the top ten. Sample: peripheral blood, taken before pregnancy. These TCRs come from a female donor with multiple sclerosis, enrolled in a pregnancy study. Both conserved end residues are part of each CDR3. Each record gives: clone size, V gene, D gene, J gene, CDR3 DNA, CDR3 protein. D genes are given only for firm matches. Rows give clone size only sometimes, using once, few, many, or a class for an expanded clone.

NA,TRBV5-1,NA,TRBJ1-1,TGCGCCAGCAGCTTAGACAGCGCGCCCGACCCTGAAGCTTTCTTT,CASSLDSAPDPEAFF
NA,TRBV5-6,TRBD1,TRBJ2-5,TGTGCCAGCAGCTATTCGGGACAGGGGGTCCAAGAGACCCAGTACTTC,CASSYSGQGVQETQYF
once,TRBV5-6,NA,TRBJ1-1,TGTGCCAGCAGCCAGGAGGACGCGGCTGAAGCTTTCTTT,CASSQEDAAEAFF
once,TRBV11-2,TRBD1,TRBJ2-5,TGTGCCAGCAGCTTAGGGACAGGGGGCGAGTATGGAGAGACCCAGTACTTC,CASSLGTGGEYGETQYF
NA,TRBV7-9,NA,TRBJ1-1,TGTGCCAGCAGCTTAGGCGAGGGGGTCACTGAAGCTTTCTTT,CASSLGEGVTEAFF
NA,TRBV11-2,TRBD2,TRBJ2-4,TGTGCCAGCAGCTTACCGGGACTAGCGGGGGGGTCCAAAAACATTCAGTACTTC,CASSLPGLAGGSKNIQYF
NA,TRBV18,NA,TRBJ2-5,TGTGCCAGCTCCCAAAACAGGGACCTCCAAGAGACCCAGTACTTC,CASSQNRDLQETQYF
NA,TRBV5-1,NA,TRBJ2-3,TGCGCCAGCAGCTTGCGTGGGGACTTTAGCACAGATACGCAGTATTTT,CASSLRGDFSTDTQYF
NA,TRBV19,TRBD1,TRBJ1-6,TGTGCCAGTAGTATAACGGGACAGGGAAATTCACCCCTCCACTTT,CASSITGQGNSPLHF
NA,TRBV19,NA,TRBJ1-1,TGTGCCAGTAGTATAGAGCCGGGCACTGAAGCTTTCTTT,CASSIEPGTEAFF
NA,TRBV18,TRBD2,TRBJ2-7,TGTGCCAGCTCACCATCGGGGGGCTACGAGCAGTACTTC,CASSPSGGYEQYF
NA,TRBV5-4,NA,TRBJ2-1,TGTGCCAGCAGCATACGGGGGGCCCGAAATGCTGAGCAGTTCTTC,CASSIRGARNAEQFF
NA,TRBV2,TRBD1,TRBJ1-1,TGTGCCAGCAGTCTAGGACGACAGGGGGCGGCTGAAGCTTTCTTT,CASSLGRQGAAEAFF
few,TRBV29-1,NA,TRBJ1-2,TGCAGCGTTGAAGCGATTACGGGGTCCTACTATGGCTACACCTTC,CSVEAITGSYYGYTF
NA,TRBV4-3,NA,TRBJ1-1,TGCGCCAGCAGCTCGGAGGTCGGTTTTGAAGCTTTCTTT,CASSSEVGFEAFF
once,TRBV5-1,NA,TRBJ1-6,TGCGCCAGCCGACCTGATGGGGGGGGGAATTCACCCCTCCACTTT,CASRPDGGGNSPLHF
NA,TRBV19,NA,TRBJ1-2,TGTGCCAGTACGTCGCGGGGACTCGTACGTTATGGCTACACCTTC,CASTSRGLVRYGYTF
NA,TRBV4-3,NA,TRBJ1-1,TGCGCCAGCAGCCAAGACAGGAACACTGAAGCTTTCTTT,CASSQDRNTEAFF
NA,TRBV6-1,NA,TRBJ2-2,TGTGCCAGCAGTGAAAAGGGGCTGGGGGAGCTGTTTTTT,CASSEKGLGELFF
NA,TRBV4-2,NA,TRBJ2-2,TGTGCCAGCAGCCAAGCGGGGGACACCGGGGAGCTGTTTTTT,CASSQAGDTGELFF
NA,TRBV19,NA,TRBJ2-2,TGTGCCAGTAGTATAGATGGGGCTCGCACCGGGGAGCTGTTTTTT,CASSIDGARTGELFF
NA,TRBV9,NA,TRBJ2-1,TGTGCCAGCAGCGTAGCGCCGACTCTAGGAATTAATGAGCAGTTCTTC,CASSVAPTLGINEQFF
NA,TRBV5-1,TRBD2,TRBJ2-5,TGCGCCAGCAGCTTGGGGCCTAGCGGGGGAGGAGAAGAGACCCAGTACTTC,CASSLGPSGGGEETQYF
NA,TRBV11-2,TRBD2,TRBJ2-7,TGTGCCAGCAGCTTAGATCTGGTTTTAGCGGGGAGCGAGCAGTACTTC,CASSLDLVLAGSEQYF
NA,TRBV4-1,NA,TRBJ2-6,TGCGCCAGCAGCCAAAAGAGAGGCGTTGGGGCCAACGTCCTGACTTTC,CASSQKRGVGANVLTF